This T cell receptor beta chain was recovered during a study of molecular identifiers for immune sequencing clone quantification. It was with previously described methods and listed TCR primers that bulk TCR libraries were made. TCRdb recomputed calls from the PCR reads with MiXCR, one row per CDR3 protein. The data show over 600,000 distinct CDR3 sequences, around 20% seen once. The CDR3 has 19 amino acids. V lost 1 base to trimming and J lost 0 bases, with 21 bases between them. Germline V lookup: CDR1 GTSNPN, CDR2 SVGIG (reference sequence). The sequencing sample was made of naive CD8+ T cells from blood, with Jurkat cell RNA spiked in. The subset denotes: FACS-sorted CD8+CD4-CCR7+CD45RA+ naive T cells. The sequence was obtained from a human donor in good health. Some libraries in this study had Jurkat cell RNA spiked in. This chain uses TRBV30 with TRBJ1-4, with D possibly matching TRBD1 (5 bases). CDR3 sequence (DNA): TGTGCCTGGAGTGGGGCGGACATCCATGGGGCTGCAACTAATGAAAAACTGTTTTTT. It is translated as CAWSGADIHGAATNEKLFF.